The clone carrying this T cell receptor (beta chain) came up a few times. Its antigen is unidentified. Library preparation tagged each individual cDNA molecule with a unique molecular identifier. Original data processing: With a range of roughly 23,224 to 690,600, the median per sample was about 87,000 TCRs. TCRdb independently ran MiXCR on the RACE reads; one entry per CDR3 protein. TCRdb's processing, not the authors' own work, is the source of the V and J calls. The sample yields about 130,000 distinct CDR3 sequences, about 9% seen once. The record originates from a study of human T cells and chemical hapten exposure. Whole-study context: Yields of TCR per sample differed, chiefly owing to small differences in pooled library volume.

The germline V and J ends were trimmed by 4 bases and 4 bases, with 13 bases remaining between them. Germline V gene lookup returns CDR1 SQVTM and CDR2 ANQGSEA. This CDR3 is 13 amino acids long. Sample time point: healthy volunteer bleed at 2 weeks. From whole blood left unfractionated, total RNA was extracted. Study results and limitations: TCRs at high frequency, those above 1 in 1000, did not change with DPC sensitization.

V and J are TRBV29-1 and TRBJ1-1; no clear D. Source material: whole blood. The receptor was isolated from a male donor in good health. Some clones in this sample may be carry-over from other donors' samples. The CDR3 DNA follows: TGCAGCGTTGCGTTGAGGGCAGGCACTGAAGCTTTCTTT. Translated: CSVALRAGTEAFF.